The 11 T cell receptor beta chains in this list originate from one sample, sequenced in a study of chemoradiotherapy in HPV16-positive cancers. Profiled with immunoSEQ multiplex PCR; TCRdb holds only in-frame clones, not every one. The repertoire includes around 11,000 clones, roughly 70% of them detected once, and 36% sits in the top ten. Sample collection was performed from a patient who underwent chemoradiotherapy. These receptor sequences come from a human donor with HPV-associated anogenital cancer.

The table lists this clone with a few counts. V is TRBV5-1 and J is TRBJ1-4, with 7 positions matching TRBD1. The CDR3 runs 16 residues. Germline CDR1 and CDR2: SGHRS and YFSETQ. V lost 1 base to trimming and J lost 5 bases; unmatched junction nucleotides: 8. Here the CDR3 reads CASSLYPDRINEKLFF. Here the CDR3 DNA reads TGCGCCAGCAGCTTGTATCCGGACAGGATAAATGAAAAACTGTTTTTT.

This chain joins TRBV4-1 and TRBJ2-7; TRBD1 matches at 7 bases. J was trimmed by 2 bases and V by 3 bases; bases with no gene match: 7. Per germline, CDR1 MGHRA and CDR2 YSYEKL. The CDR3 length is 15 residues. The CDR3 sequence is CASSQVDTGAYEQYV. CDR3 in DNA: TGCGCCAGCAGCCAGGTAGATACAGGGGCCTACGAGCAGTACGTC.

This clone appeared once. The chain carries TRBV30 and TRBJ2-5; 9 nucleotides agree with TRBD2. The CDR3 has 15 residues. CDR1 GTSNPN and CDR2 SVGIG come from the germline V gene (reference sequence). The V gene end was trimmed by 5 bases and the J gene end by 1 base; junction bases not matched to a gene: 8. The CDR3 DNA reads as TGTGCCTGGGGTGATAGCGGGGGTCCCCAAGAGACCCAGTACTTC. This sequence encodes CAWGDSGGPQETQYF.

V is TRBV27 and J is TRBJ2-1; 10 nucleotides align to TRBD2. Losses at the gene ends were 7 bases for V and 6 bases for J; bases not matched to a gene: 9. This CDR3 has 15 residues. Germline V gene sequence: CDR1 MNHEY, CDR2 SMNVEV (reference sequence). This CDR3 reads CASTLISSGSNEQFF. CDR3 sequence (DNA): TGTGCCAGCACCCTAATTTCTAGCGGGAGCAATGAGCAGTTCTTC.

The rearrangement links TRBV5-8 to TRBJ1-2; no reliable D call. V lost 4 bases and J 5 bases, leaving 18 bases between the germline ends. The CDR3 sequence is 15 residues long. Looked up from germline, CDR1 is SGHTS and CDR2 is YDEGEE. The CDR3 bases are TGTGCCAGCAGCGGGTCGGGAGGAACCTTTTATGGCTACACCTTC. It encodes CASSGSGGTFYGYTF.

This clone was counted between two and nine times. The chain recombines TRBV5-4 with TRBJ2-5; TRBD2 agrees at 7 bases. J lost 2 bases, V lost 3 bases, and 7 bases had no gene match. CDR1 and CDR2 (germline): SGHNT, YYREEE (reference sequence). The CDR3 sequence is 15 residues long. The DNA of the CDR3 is TGTGCCAGCAGCTGGGAGTTGGGAGGGCAAGAGACCCAGTACTTC. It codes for CASSWELGGQETQYF.

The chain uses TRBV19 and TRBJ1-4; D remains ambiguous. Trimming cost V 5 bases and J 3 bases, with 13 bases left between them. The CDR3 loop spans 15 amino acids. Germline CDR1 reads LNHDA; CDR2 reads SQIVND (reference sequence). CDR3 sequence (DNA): TGTGCCAGTAGTGCTACCTCGGGAGCTAATGAAAAACTGTTTTTT. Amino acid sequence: CASSATSGANEKLFF.

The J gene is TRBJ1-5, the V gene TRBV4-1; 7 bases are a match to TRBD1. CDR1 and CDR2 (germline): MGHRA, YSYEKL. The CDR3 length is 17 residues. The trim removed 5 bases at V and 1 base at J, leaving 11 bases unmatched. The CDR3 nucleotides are TGCGCCAGCAGCTCACCGGGACAGACAATGAGCAATCAGCCCCAGCATTTT. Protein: CASSSPGQTMSNQPQHF.

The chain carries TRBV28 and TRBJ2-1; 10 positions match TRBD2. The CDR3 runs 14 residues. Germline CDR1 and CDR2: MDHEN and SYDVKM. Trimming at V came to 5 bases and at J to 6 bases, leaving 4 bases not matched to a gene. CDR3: CASSRLAGGNEQFF. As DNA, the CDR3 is TGTGCCAGCAGTCGACTAGCGGGTGGCAATGAGCAGTTCTTC. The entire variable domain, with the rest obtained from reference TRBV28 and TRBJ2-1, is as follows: DVKVTQSSRYLVKRTGEKVFLECVQDMDHENMFWYRQDPGLGLRLIYFSYDVKMKEKGDIPEGYSVSREKKERFSLILESASTNQTSMYLCASSRLAGGNEQFFGPGTRLTVL.

This chain's CDR3 is CASSPSMESGKNYGYTF. The CDR3 DNA is TGTGCCAGCTCACCTTCTATGGAGTCAGGGAAGAACTATGGCTACACCTTC. The gene calls are TRBV18 and TRBJ1-2; weak D call: TRBD1 (5 bases). CDR1 KGHSH and CDR2 LQKENI come from the germline V gene. The CDR3 consists of 17 residues. The germline V and J ends were trimmed by 3 bases and 2 bases, with 19 bases remaining between them.

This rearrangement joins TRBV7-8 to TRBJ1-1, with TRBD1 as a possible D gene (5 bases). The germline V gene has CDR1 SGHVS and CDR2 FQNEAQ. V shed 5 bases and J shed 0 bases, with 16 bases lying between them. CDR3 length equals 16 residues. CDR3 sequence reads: CASSKRQGALNTEAFF. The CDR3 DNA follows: TGTGCCAGCAGCAAACGACAAGGGGCGCTGAACACTGAAGCTTTCTTT.